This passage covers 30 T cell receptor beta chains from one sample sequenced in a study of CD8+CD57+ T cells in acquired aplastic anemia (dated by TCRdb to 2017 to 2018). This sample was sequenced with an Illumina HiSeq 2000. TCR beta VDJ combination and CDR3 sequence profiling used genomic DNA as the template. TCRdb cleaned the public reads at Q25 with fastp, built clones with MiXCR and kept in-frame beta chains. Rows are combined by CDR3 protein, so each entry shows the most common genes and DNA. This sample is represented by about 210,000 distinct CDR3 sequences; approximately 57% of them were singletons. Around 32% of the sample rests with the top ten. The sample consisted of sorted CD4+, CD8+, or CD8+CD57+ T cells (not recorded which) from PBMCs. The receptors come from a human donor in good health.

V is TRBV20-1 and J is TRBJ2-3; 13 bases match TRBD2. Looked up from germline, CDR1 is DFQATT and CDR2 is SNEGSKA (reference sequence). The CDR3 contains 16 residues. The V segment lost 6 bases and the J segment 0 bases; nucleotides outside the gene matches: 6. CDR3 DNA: TGCAGTGCGCGGGGACTAGCGGGGCGAAGCACAGATACGCAGTATTTT. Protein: CSARGLAGRSTDTQYF.

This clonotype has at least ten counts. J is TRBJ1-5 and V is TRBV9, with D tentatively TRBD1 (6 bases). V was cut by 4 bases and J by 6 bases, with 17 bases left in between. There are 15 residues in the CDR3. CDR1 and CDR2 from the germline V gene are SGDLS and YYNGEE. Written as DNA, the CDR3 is TGTGCCAGCAGCCCCACCGAGGGAGGGGGTCAGCCCCAGCATTTT. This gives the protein CASSPTEGGGQPQHF.

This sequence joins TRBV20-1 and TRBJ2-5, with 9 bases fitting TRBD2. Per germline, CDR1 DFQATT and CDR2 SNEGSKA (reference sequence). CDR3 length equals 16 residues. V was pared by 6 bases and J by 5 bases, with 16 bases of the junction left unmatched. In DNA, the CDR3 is TGCAGTGCCGCGGCGGTAGCGGGAGAAGGTGGCGAGACCCAGTACTTC. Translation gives CSAAAVAGEGGETQYF.

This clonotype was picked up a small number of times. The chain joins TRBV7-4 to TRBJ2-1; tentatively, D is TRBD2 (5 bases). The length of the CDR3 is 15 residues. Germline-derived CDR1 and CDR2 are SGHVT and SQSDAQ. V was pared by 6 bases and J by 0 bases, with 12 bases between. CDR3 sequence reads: CASRGQRSSYNEQFF. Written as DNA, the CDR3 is TGTGCCAGCAGAGGGCAGCGGAGCTCCTACAATGAGCAGTTCTTC. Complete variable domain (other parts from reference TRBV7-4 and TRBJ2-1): GAGVSQSPRYKVAKRGRDVALRCDSISGHVTLYWYRQTLGQGSEVLTYSQSDAQRDKSGRPSGRFSAERPERSVSTLKIQRTEQGDSAVYLCASRGQRSSYNEQFFGPGTRLTVL.

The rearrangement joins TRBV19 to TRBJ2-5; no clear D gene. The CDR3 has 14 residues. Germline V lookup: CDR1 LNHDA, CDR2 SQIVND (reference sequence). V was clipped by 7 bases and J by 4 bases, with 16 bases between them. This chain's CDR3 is CASTSDLSGETQYF. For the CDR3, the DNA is TGTGCCAGTACCTCGGACCTATCAGGAGAGACCCAGTACTTC.

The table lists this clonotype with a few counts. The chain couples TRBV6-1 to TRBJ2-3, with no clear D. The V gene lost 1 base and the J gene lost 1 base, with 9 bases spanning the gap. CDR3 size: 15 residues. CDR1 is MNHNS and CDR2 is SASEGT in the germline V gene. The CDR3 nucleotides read TGTGCCAGCAGTGAAGGGACGGCTGGCACAGATACGCAGTATTTT. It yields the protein CASSEGTAGTDTQYF.

CDR3 in amino acids: CASSREGAHPYEQYF. DNA for the CDR3: TGTGCCAGCAGCCGGGAGGGGGCGCATCCCTACGAGCAGTACTTC. The genes are TRBV7-2 and TRBJ2-7, with D possibly being TRBD2 (8 bases). The CDR3 length is 15 residues. Germline CDR1 reads SGHTA; CDR2 reads FQGNSA. V lost 5 bases and J 2 bases, leaving 16 bases between the germline ends.

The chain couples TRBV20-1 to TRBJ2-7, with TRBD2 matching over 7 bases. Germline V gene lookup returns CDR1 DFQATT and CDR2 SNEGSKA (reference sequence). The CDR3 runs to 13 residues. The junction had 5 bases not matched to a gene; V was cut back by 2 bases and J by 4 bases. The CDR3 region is CSARRLAVYEQYF. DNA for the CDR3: TGCAGTGCTAGAAGGCTAGCGGTTTACGAGCAGTACTTC.

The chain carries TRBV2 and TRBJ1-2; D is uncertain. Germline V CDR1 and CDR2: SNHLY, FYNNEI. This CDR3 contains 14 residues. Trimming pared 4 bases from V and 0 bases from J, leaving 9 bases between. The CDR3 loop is CASSASESNYGYTF. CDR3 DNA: TGTGCCAGCAGTGCATCAGAGTCTAACTATGGCTACACCTTC. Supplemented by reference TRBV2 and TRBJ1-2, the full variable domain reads EPEVTQTPSHQVTQMGQEVILRCVPISNHLYFYWYRQILGQKVEFLVSFYNNEISEKSEIFDDQFSVERPDGSNFTLKIRSTKLEDSAMYFCASSASESNYGYTFGSGTRLTVV.

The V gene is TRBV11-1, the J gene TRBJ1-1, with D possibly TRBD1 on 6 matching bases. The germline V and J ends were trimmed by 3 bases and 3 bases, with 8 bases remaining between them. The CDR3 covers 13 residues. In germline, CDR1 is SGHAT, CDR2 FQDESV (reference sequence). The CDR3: CASSFNRDTEAFF. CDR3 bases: TGTGCCAGCAGCTTTAACAGGGACACTGAAGCTTTCTTT.

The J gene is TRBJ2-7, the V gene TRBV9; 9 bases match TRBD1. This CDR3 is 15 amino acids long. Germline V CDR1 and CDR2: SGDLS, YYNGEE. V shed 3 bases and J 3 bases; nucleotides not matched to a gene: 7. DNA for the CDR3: TGTGCCAGCAGCGGGGACAGGGAGAGCTACTACGAGCAGTACTTC. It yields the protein CASSGDRESYYEQYF.

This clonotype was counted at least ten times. The CDR3: CASSMLAGNPSGNEQFF. The CDR3 bases are TGTGCCAGTAGTATGCTAGCGGGGAACCCCTCGGGCAATGAGCAGTTCTTC. The chain has TRBV19 and TRBJ2-1; 9 bases align to TRBD2. Germline trimming cut 3 bases from V and 6 bases from J; bases unmatched to any gene: 12. Germline CDR1 and CDR2: LNHDA and SQIVND (reference sequence). There are 17 residues in the CDR3.

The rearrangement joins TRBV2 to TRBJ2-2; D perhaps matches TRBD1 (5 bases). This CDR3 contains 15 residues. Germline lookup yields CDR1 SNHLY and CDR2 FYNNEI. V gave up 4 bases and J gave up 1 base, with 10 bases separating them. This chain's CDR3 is CASSGGKENTGELFF. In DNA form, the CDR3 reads TGTGCCAGCAGTGGGGGCAAGGAGAACACCGGGGAGCTGTTTTTT.

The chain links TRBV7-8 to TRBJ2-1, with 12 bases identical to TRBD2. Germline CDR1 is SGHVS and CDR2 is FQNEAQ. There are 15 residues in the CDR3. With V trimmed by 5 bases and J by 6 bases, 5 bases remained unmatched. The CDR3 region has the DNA TGTGCCAGCAGCACGACTAGCGGGAGCGGCAATGAGCAGTTCTTC. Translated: CASSTTSGSGNEQFF.

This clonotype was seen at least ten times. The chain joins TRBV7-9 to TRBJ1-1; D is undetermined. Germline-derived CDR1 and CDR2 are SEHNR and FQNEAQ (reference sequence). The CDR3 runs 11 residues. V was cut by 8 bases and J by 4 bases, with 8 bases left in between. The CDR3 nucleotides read TGTGCCAGCGTCCTGACCACTGAAGCTTTCTTT. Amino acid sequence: CASVLTTEAFF.

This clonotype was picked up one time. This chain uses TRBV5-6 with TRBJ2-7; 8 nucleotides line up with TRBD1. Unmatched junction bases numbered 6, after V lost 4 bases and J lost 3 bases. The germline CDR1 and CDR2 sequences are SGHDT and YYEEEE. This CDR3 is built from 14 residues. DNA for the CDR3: TGTGCCAGCAGCGTGGACAGGGAGCGCTACGAGCAGTACTTC. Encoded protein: CASSVDRERYEQYF.

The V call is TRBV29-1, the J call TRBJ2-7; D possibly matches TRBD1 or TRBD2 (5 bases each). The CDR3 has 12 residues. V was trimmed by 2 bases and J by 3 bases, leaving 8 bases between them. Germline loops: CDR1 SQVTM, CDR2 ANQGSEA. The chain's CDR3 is CSVERDDYEQYF. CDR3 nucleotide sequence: TGCAGCGTTGAACGGGACGACTACGAGCAGTACTTC.

CDR3 nucleotide sequence: TGTGCCAGCAATAAGGGCGGGGCCGGCAGAGATACGCAGTATTTT. This encodes CASNKGGAGRDTQYF. V usage is TRBV2 and J usage is TRBJ2-3; maybe TRBD2 (6 bases). Germline-derived CDR1 and CDR2 are SNHLY and FYNNEI. CDR3 size: 15 residues. Trimming left V 7 bases short and J 5 bases short, with 19 bases between.

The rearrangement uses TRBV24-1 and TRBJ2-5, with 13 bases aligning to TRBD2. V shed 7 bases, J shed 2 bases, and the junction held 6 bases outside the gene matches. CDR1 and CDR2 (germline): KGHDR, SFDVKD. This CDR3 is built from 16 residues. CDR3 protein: CATRSTGLAGQETQYF. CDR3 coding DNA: TGTGCCACCAGATCCACGGGACTAGCGGGACAAGAGACCCAGTACTTC.

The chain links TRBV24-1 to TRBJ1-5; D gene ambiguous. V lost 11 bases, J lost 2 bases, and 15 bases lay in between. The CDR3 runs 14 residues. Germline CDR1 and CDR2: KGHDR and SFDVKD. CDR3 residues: CASSITSGNQPQHF. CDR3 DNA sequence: TGTGCCAGTAGTATAACTTCCGGCAATCAGCCCCAGCATTTT.

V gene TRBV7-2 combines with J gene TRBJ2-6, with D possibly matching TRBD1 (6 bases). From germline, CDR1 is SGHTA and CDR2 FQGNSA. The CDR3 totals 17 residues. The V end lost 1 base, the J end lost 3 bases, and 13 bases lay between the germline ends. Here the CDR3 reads CASSLGLGACGANVLTF. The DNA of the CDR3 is TGTGCCAGCAGCTTAGGACTGGGGGCTTGTGGGGCCAACGTCCTGACTTTC.

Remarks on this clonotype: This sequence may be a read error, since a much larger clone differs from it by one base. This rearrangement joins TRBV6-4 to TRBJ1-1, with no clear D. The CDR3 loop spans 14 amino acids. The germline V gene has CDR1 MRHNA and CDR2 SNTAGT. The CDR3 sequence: CASSHSIGNTEAFF. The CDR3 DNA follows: TGTGCCAGCAGTCACTCGATAGGGAACACTGAAGCTTTCTTT.

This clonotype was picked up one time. CDR3 nucleotides: TGCGCCAGCAGTGACAGGGGCGTAGAGACCCAGTACTTC. Translating it yields CASSDRGVETQYF. The chain is built from TRBV10-2 and TRBJ2-5; D possibly corresponds to TRBD1 (6 bases). V was clipped by 3 bases and J by 4 bases, with 9 bases between them. The CDR3 has 13 amino acids. Germline values: CDR1 WSHSY, CDR2 SAAADI.

The CDR3 region is CSARDTTGGSGYTF. For the CDR3, the DNA is TGCAGTGCTAGAGATACGACAGGGGGCAGTGGCTACACCTTC. V and J are TRBV20-1 and TRBJ1-2, with TRBD1 identical over 10 bases. The CDR3 spans 14 residues. CDR1 and CDR2 from the germline V gene are DFQATT and SNEGSKA (reference sequence). With V trimmed by 0 bases and J by 7 bases, 5 bases remained unmatched.

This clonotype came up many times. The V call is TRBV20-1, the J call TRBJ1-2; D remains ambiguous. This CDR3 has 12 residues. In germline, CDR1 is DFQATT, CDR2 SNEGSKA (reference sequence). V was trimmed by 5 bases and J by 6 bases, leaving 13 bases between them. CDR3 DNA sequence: TGCAGTGCTCCCGTGGGGATGAATGGCTACACCTTC. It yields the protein CSAPVGMNGYTF.

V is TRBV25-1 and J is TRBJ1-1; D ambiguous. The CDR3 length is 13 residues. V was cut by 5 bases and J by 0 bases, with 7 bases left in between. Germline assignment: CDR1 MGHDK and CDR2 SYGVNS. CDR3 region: CASSTRMNTEAFF. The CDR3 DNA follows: TGTGCCAGCAGTACAAGGATGAACACTGAAGCTTTCTTT.

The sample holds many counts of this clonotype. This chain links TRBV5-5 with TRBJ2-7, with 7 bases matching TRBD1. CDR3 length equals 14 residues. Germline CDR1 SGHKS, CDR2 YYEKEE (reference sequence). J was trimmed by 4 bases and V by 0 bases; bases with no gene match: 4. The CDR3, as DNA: TGTGCCAGCAGCTTGGCAGGGACAGATTACGAGCAGTACTTC. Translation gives CASSLAGTDYEQYF. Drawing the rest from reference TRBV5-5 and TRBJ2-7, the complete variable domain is DAGVTQSPTHLIKTRGQQVTLRCSPISGHKSVSWYQQVLGQGPQFIFQYYEKEERGRGNFPDRFSARQFPNYSSELNVNALLLGDSALYLCASSLAGTDYEQYFGPGTRLTVT.

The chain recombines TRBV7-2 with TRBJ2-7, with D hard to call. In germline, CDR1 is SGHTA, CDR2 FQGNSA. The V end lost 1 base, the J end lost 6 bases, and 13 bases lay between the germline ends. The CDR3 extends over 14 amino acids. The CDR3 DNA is TGTGCCAGCAGCTTAGTTGGGGTAACGGGCGAGCAGTACTTC. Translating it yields CASSLVGVTGEQYF.

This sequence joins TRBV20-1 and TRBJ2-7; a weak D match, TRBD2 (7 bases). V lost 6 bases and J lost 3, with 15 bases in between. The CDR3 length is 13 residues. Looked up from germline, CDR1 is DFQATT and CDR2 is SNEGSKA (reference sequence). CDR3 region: CSAPGGGIYEQYF. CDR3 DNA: TGCAGTGCCCCTGGGGGGGGCATCTACGAGCAGTACTTC.

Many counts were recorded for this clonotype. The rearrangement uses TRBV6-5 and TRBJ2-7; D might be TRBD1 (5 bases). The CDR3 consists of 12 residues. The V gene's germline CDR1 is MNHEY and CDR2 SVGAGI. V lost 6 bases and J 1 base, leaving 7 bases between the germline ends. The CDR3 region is CASRGESYEQYF. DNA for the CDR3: TGTGCCAGCAGAGGGGAATCCTACGAGCAGTACTTC.